This entry lists 8 T cell receptor beta chains sequenced from one sample in a study of CD8+CD57+ T cells in acquired aplastic anemia. Genomic DNA was employed as the template in profiling TCR beta VDJ and CDR3. TCRdb processed the reads anew with MiXCR; each CDR3 protein has one entry. The data contain some 47,000 distinct CDR3 sequences, roughly 69% of them seen just once; the ten biggest clones take up under 40%. Sample: sorted CD4+, CD8+, or CD8+CD57+ T cells (not recorded which) from PBMCs. The source of these receptors is a human donor in good health, serving as a control.

The chain recombines TRBV7-2 with TRBJ2-3; D unclear. Per germline, CDR1 SGHTA and CDR2 FQGNSA. Deletions cut 5 bases from V and 3 bases from J, with 9 bases between. This CDR3 region has 13 residues. The CDR3 reads CASSPRATDTQYF. The CDR3, as DNA: TGTGCCAGCAGCCCCAGAGCGACAGATACGCAGTATTTT.

To note about this clonotype: Sequence at one end of the junction differs from germline and may be a read error. The genes are TRBV10-1 and TRBJ1-5; D remains ambiguous. CDR1 and CDR2 from the germline V gene are WNHNN and SYGVQD (reference sequence). The CDR3 extends over 14 amino acids. CDR3 sequence (DNA): TGTGCCAGCTCACCCATAGGATCCAATCAGCCCCAGCATTTT. Protein: CASSPIGSNQPQHF.

CDR3: CAITFEGGPYNEQFF. DNA for the CDR3: TGTGCCATCACTTTTGAGGGAGGGCCCTACAATGAGCAGTTCTTC. The chain uses TRBV25-1 and TRBJ2-1, with 7 bases aligning to TRBD2. Germline V CDR1 and CDR2: MGHDK, SYGVNS. The V and J ends lost 10 bases and 2 bases, in that order; junction bases with no gene match: 11. The CDR3 totals 15 residues. Variable domain in full (rest from reference TRBV25-1 and TRBJ2-1): EADIYQTPRYLVIGTGKKITLECSQTMGHDKMYWYQQDPGMELHLIHYSYGVNSTEKGDLSSESTVSRIRTEHFPLTLESARPSHTSQYLCAITFEGGPYNEQFFGPGTRLTVL.

The rearrangement joins TRBV7-6 to TRBJ2-2, with D uncertain. The CDR3 sequence is 13 residues long. The V gene lost 4 bases and the J gene lost 1 base, with 4 bases spanning the gap. Germline CDR1 is SGHVS and CDR2 is FNYEAQ. DNA of the CDR3: TGTGCCAGCAGCTCGAAGAACACCGGGGAGCTGTTTTTT. Its translation is CASSSKNTGELFF.

The CDR3 DNA follows: TGTGCCAGCAATACTTTTATGAACACTGAAGCTTTCTTT. Its translation: CASNTFMNTEAFF. The chain has TRBV2 and TRBJ1-1, with D uncertain. The CDR3 totals 13 residues. The V and J ends lost 7 bases and 0 bases respectively, with 9 bases between them. Germline values: CDR1 SNHLY, CDR2 FYNNEI.

The chain has TRBV10-3 and TRBJ2-7; TRBD1 or TRBD2 may be the D gene (6 bases each). Germline V CDR1 and CDR2: ENHRY, SYGVKD. This CDR3 is 13 amino acids long. Trimming left V 4 bases short and J 6 bases short, with 13 bases between. CDR3 nucleotide sequence: TGTGCCATCAGTGCCCACAGGGAGGTCGAGCAGTACTTC. Amino acid sequence: CAISAHREVEQYF.

This clonotype appeared many times. This chain uses TRBV12-5 with TRBJ2-5, with unresolved D. Between the trimmed V and J ends, which lost 6 bases and 5 bases, there was a span of 13 bases. Germline V gene sequence: CDR1 LGHNT, CDR2 FRNRAP. The CDR3 has 13 amino acids. This chain's CDR3 is CASGPTKVETQYF. The CDR3 DNA reads TGTGCTAGTGGCCCGACCAAGGTGGAGACCCAGTACTTC.

The chain carries TRBV24-1 and TRBJ2-5; D not resolved. Germline V lookup: CDR1 KGHDR, CDR2 SFDVKD. The length of the CDR3 is 13 residues. The ends were cut back, 4 bases at V and 4 bases at J, with 9 bases in the middle. This CDR3 is CATSDLPGETQYF. The CDR3 DNA sequence: TGTGCCACCAGTGACCTCCCCGGAGAGACCCAGTACTTC.